A selection of T cell receptor beta chains follows, all from one sample in a study of beta chain features in type 1 diabetes. Produced via immunoSEQ multiplex PCR; TCRdb's table is partial and in-frame only. The sample includes about 160,000 clones, less than 9.5% of them seen just once. The sample consisted of central memory CD4+ T cells from blood. Every receptor here comes from a woman aged 40-49 years with type 1 diabetes. The CDR3 runs from the conserved cysteine through the conserved F or W. D genes are given only for firm matches. A clone size is listed for some rows: how often the clone was seen (once, few, many), or a class if it is expanded.

j_gene	abundance	d_gene	v_gene	CDR3nt	CDR3aa
TRBJ2-1	many	TRBD1	TRBV2	TGTGCCAGCAGTCTGACAGGGAATGAGCAGTTCTTC	CASSLTGNEQFF
TRBJ1-2	-	TRBD1	TRBV7-9	TGTGCCAGCAGCGCCCGGGACAGGGGGCAATATGGCTACACCTTC	CASSARDRGQYGYTF
TRBJ2-5	-	-	TRBV15	TGTGCCTCCGGAGTTACGTACCAAGAGACCCAGTACTTC	CASGVTYQETQYF
TRBJ2-1	-	TRBD2	TRBV4-3	TGCGCCAGCAGCCAAGATCGGCTAGCGGGAAGAGGGGAGCAGTTCTTC	CASSQDRLAGRGEQFF
TRBJ2-3	-	TRBD2	TRBV5-1	TGCGCCAGCAGCTTGACTAGCGGGAGTTCGGTGGCCACAGATACGCAGTATTTT	CASSLTSGSSVATDTQYF
TRBJ2-3	-	-	TRBV27	TGTGCCAGCAGTCCCGGAGGGGCTACGCAGTATTTT	CASSPGGATQYF
TRBJ1-5	-	-	TRBV7-2	TGTGCCAGCAGCTCACAGGGAATCGGAGGTCAGCCCCAGCATTTT	CASSSQGIGGQPQHF
TRBJ2-5	few	TRBD1	TRBV7-2	TGTGCCAGCAGTGCCTGGAGCAAGGGGGCTACGGAGACCCAGTACTTC	CASSAWSKGATETQYF
TRBJ1-1	few	-	TRBV28	TGTGCCAGCATTTTCGGGGGGGGCGGAAGCACGAACACTGAAGCTTTCTTT	CASIFGGGGSTNTEAFF
TRBJ2-3	few	-	TRBV28	TGTGCCAGCAGCGTCGTAACAGATACGCAGTATTTT	CASSVVTDTQYF
TRBJ2-7	few	TRBD2	TRBV7-8	TGTGCCAGCAGCTTAGTCTCGGGACTAAGCGGGACCTACGAGCAGTACTTC	CASSLVSGLSGTYEQYF